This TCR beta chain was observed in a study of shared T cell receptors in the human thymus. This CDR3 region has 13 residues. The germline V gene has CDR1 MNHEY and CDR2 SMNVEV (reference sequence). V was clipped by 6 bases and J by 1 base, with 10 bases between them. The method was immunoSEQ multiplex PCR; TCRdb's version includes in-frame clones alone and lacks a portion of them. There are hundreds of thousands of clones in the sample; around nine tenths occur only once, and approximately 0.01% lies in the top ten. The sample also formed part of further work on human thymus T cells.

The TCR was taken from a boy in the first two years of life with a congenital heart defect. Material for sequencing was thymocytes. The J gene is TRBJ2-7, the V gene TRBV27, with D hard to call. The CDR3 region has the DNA TGTGCCAGCAGATCACAGTTTTCCTACGAGCAGTACTTC. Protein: CASRSQFSYEQYF.